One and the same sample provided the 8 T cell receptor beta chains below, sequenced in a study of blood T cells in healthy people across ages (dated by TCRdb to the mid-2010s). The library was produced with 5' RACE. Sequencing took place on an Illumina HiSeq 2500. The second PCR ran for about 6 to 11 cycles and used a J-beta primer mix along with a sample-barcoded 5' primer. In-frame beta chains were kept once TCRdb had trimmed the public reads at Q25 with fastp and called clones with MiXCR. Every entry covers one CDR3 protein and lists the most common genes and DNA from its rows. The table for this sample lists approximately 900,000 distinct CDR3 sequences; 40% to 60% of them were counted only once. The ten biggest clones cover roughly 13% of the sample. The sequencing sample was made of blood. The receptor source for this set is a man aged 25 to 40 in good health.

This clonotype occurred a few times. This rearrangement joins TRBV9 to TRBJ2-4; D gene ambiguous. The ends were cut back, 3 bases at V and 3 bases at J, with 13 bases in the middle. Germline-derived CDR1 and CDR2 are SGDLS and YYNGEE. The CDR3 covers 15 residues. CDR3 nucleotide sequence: TGTGCCAGCAGCGACCCGACTCTGGGCAAAAACATTCAGTACTTC. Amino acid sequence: CASSDPTLGKNIQYF.

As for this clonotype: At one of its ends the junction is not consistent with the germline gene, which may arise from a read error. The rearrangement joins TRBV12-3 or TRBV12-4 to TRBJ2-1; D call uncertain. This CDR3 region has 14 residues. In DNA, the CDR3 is TGTGCCAGCAGCCTCAGTGGCTCCTACAATAAGCAGTTCTTC. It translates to CASSLSGSYNKQFF.

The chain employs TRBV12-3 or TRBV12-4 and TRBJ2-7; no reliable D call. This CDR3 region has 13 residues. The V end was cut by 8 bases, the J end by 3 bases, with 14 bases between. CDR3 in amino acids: CASETSGGYEQYF. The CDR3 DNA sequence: TGTGCCAGCGAAACCTCTGGTGGCTACGAGCAGTACTTC.

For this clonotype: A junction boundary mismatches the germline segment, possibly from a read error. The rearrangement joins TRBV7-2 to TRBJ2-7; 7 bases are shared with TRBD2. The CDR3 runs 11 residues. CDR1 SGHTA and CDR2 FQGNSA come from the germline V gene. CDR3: CVSSLAGPQYF. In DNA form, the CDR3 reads TGTGTCAGCAGCTTAGCGGGTCCGCAGTACTTC.

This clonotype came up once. The CDR3 DNA is TGTGCCAGCAGCCAAGGCTATGGGGGGTTGGGTTCACCCCTCCACTTT. This encodes CASSQGYGGLGSPLHF. The V gene is TRBV3-1, the J gene TRBJ1-6; tentative D call: TRBD1 (5 bases). Trimming pared 1 base from V and 9 bases from J, leaving 16 bases between. Germline CDR1 reads LGHDT; CDR2 reads YNNKEL (reference sequence). The CDR3 has 16 residues.

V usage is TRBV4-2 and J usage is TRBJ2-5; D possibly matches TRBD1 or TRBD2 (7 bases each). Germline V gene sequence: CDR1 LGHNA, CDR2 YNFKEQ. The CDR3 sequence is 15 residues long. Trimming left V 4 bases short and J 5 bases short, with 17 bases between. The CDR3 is CASSLGEGADETQYF. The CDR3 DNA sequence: TGTGCCAGCAGCCTTGGGGAGGGGGCGGATGAGACCCAGTACTTC.

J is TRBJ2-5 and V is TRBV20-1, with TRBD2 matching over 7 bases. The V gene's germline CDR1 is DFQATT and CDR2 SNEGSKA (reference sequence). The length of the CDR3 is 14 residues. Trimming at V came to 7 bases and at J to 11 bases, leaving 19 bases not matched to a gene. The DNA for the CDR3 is TGCAGTGTTGGATATAGCGGGCAGGCGGTGGAGCAGTACTTC. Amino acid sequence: CSVGYSGQAVEQYF.

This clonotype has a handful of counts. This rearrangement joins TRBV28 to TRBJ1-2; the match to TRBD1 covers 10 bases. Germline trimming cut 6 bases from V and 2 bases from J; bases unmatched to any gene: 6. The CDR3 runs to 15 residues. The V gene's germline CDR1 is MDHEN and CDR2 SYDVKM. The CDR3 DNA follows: TGTGCCAGCAGGGAGGGACAGGGGCTAAACTATGGCTACACCTTC. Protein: CASREGQGLNYGYTF.